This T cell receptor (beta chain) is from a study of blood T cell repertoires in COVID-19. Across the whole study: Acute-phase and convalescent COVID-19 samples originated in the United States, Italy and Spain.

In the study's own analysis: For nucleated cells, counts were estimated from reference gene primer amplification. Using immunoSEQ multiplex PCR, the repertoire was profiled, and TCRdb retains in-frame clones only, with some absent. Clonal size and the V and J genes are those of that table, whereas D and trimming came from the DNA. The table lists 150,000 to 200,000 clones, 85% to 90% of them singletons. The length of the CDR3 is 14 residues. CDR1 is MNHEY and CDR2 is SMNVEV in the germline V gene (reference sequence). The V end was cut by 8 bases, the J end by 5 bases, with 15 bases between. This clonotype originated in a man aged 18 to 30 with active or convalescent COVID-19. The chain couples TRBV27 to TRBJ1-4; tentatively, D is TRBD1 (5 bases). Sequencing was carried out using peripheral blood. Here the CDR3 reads CASAIDSGNEKLFF. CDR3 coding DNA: TGTGCCAGCGCAATCGACAGTGGAAATGAAAAACTGTTTTTT.